The 27 T cell receptor beta chains below all came from one sample that was sequenced in a study of blood T cells in healthy people across ages. A second 7 to 11 cycle PCR used barcoded and J-beta primers. MiXCR was run by TCRdb on the 5' RACE reads, yielding one entry per CDR3 protein. In the table there are about 690,000 distinct CDR3 sequences, approximately 40% of which are singletons. Sample: blood. These receptor sequences come from a man aged 80 or over in good health.

The chain recombines TRBV20-1 with TRBJ2-6, with D unresolved. CDR1 and CDR2 (germline): DFQATT, SNEGSKA (reference sequence). Between the trimmed V and J ends, which lost 1 base and 4 bases, there was a span of 8 bases. This CDR3 has 14 amino acids. The CDR3 is CSARVGYGANVLTF. In DNA form, the CDR3 reads TGCAGTGCTAGAGTCGGATACGGGGCCAACGTCCTGACTTTC.

Remarks on this clonotype: One base away lies a much larger clone, so this may be a sequencing read error. The J gene is TRBJ2-1, the V gene TRBV2; D unresolved. The J call is doubtful: the DNA matches TRBJ2-7 better. The V gene's germline CDR1 is SNHLY and CDR2 FYNNEI. The CDR3 spans 14 residues. CDR3 bases: TGTGCCAGCAGTGAACTGGTACCCTACAATGAGCAGTACTTC. This gives the protein CASSELVPYNEQYF.

As to this clonotype: A read error may be the cause here, since a much bigger clone is one base away. This chain joins TRBV12-3 or TRBV12-4 and TRBJ2-5; TRBD1 might be the D (6 bases). The length of the CDR3 is 14 residues. The CDR3 region has the DNA TGTGCCAGCAGTCCCGGGACATATCAAGAGACCCCGTACTTC. The encoded protein is CASSPGTYQETPYF.

The chain recombines TRBV19 with TRBJ1-1; D might be TRBD1 (5 bases). The germline gives CDR1 LNHDA, CDR2 SQIVND (reference sequence). The CDR3 runs 13 residues. The V end lost 6 bases, the J end lost 1 base, and 9 bases lay between the germline ends. The CDR3, as DNA: TGTGCCAGTAGAAACGGGGGGAACACTGAAGCTTTCTTT. It is translated as CASRNGGNTEAFF. Looking up the rest from reference TRBV19 and TRBJ1-1 gives the full variable domain: DGGITQSPKYLFRKEGQNVTLSCEQNLNHDAMYWYRQDPGQGLRLIYYSQIVNDFQKGDIAEGYSVSREKKESFPLTVTSAQKNPTAFYLCASRNGGNTEAFFGQGTRLTVV.

The chain has TRBV12-3 or TRBV12-4 and TRBJ2-5, with 13 bases fitting TRBD2. This CDR3 is built from 16 residues. The V gene end was trimmed by 5 bases and the J gene end by 5 bases; junction bases not matched to a gene: 8. CDR3 bases: TGTGCCAGCAGTGAGACACTAGCGGGGGGGCGGGAGACCCAGTACTTC. It translates to CASSETLAGGRETQYF.

The sample holds many counts of this clonotype. The V gene is TRBV7-9, the J gene TRBJ2-1; tentative D call: TRBD2 (6 bases). This CDR3 region has 14 residues. Trimming cost V 2 bases and J 9 bases, with 14 bases left between them. CDR1 SEHNR and CDR2 FQNEAQ come from the germline V gene (reference sequence). CDR3 protein: CASSLPSGESEQFF. The CDR3 nucleotides are TGTGCCAGCAGCTTACCGTCGGGAGAGAGTGAGCAGTTCTTC.

The CDR3: CAIRVLLGYTF. In DNA form, the CDR3 reads TGTGCTATCAGGGTCCTATTAGGCTACACCTTC. The J gene is TRBJ1-2, the V gene TRBV30; D is possibly TRBD1 (5 bases). From germline, CDR1 is GTSNPN and CDR2 SVGIG (reference sequence). The CDR3 runs 11 residues.

This clonotype was observed a handful of times. The gene calls are TRBV20-1 and TRBJ2-3; D unresolved. CDR1 is DFQATT, CDR2 SNEGSKA, per germline (reference sequence). Trimming left V 0 bases short and J 8 bases short, with 18 bases between. The CDR3 runs 15 residues. In nucleotides, the CDR3 is TGCAGTGCTAGAGATCAAGCGACTCCGGGTGGTACGCAGTATTTT. Amino acids: CSARDQATPGGTQYF.

Points on this clonotype: An end of the junction differs from the germline gene, which may be a read error. The chain carries TRBV7-9 and TRBJ2-6, with no clear D. This CDR3 region has 16 residues. Germline V gives CDR1 SEHNR, CDR2 FQNEAQ (reference sequence). The CDR3 loop reads CASNLEDPSGANVLTF. CDR3 nucleotides: TGTGCCAGCAACTTAGAGGATCCCTCTGGGGCCAACGTCCTGACTTTC.

This clonotype has more than one count but fewer than ten. The J gene is TRBJ2-3, the V gene TRBV6-5; D is perhaps TRBD2 (6 bases). Trimming stripped 6 bases from V and 4 bases from J, with 17 bases between. Germline V CDR1 and CDR2: MNHEY, SVGAGI. The CDR3 runs 15 residues. The CDR3 DNA is TGTGCCAGCAGACCCGGGGGTTTTGGGGCAGATACGCAGTATTTT. This translates into CASRPGGFGADTQYF.

The V and J genes are TRBV6-2 or TRBV6-3 and TRBJ1-3; 7 nucleotides match TRBD1. V trimming: 6 bases; J trimming: 0 bases; junction bases outside the gene matches: 5. Per germline, CDR1 MNHEY and CDR2 SVGEGT. The CDR3 length is 15 residues. The CDR3 loop is CASSWGQSSGNTIYF. In nucleotides, the CDR3 is TGTGCCAGCAGCTGGGGACAGAGCTCTGGAAACACCATATATTTT.

The rearrangement uses TRBV20-1 and TRBJ2-7, with 8 positions matching TRBD2. There are 14 residues in the CDR3. Germline CDR1 reads DFQATT; CDR2 reads SNEGSKA (reference sequence). The ends lost 1 base at V and 0 bases at J; junction bases unmatched: 2. The CDR3 loop is CSARGRGGSYEQYF. The CDR3 DNA follows: TGCAGTGCTAGAGGCCGGGGGGGCTCCTACGAGCAGTACTTC.

This clonotype occurred many times. The gene calls are TRBV7-2 and TRBJ2-7; no reliable D call. Trimming pared 1 base from V and 3 bases from J, leaving 10 bases between. Germline CDR1 is SGHTA and CDR2 is FQGNSA. This CDR3 has 14 amino acids. In nucleotides, the CDR3 is TGTGCCAGCAGCTTAGTTGGTACAAACTACGAGCAGTACTTC. Its translation: CASSLVGTNYEQYF.

CDR3 nucleotide sequence: TGTGCCAGCAGACCGCGGGGGAATCAAGAGACCCAGTACTTC. Amino acids: CASRPRGNQETQYF. V gene TRBV6-6 combines with J gene TRBJ2-7, with 7 bases aligning to TRBD2. With the DNA end fitting TRBJ2-5 better, the J assignment may be wrong. The CDR3 runs 14 residues. From germline, CDR1 is MNHNY and CDR2 SVGAGI (reference sequence).

This clonotype has just a few counts. This chain joins TRBV5-1 and TRBJ2-5, with D perhaps matching TRBD2 (5 bases). The length of the CDR3 is 15 residues. V lost 2 bases to trimming and J lost 1 base, with 12 bases between them. CDR1 is SGHRS, CDR2 YFSETQ, per germline. Written as DNA, the CDR3 is TGCGCCAGCAGCTTATGGCGGACTCCCCAAGAGACCCAGTACTTC. Amino acids: CASSLWRTPQETQYF.

J is TRBJ2-5 and V is TRBV2, with 12 bases aligning to TRBD2. Per germline, CDR1 SNHLY and CDR2 FYNNEI. V gave up 8 bases and J gave up 7 bases; unmatched junction bases: 8. The CDR3 covers 14 residues. CDR3 bases: TGTGCCAGCCGGACTAGCGGGGTGTACGTGACCCAGTACTTC. Residues: CASRTSGVYVTQYF. The full variable domain, with the rest looked up from reference TRBV2 and TRBJ2-5, is EPEVTQTPSHQVTQMGQEVILRCVPISNHLYFYWYRQILGQKVEFLVSFYNNEISEKSEIFDDQFSVERPDGSNFTLKIRSTKLEDSAMYFCASRTSGVYVTQYFGPGTRLLVL.

The rearrangement joins TRBV6-5 to TRBJ2-5; TRBD2 matches at 7 bases. The DNA end lines up better with TRBJ2-7; the J call may be wrong. The length of the CDR3 is 15 residues. The germline CDR1 and CDR2 sequences are MNHEY and SVGAGI. CDR3 bases: TGTGCCGGCGGTGCCCCTGGGGGGGTTGGGCACGAGCAGTACTTC. Translated: CAGGAPGGVGHEQYF.

The V gene is TRBV2, the J gene TRBJ1-1, with D possibly being TRBD1 (5 bases). The CDR3 totals 14 residues. Trimming pared 7 bases from V and 1 base from J, leaving 13 bases between. The V gene's germline CDR1 is SNHLY and CDR2 FYNNEI. The CDR3 protein is CASTVQGSNTEAFF. In nucleotides, the CDR3 is TGTGCCAGCACGGTCCAGGGTTCGAACACTGAAGCTTTCTTT.

Remarks on this clonotype: This probably arose from a read error, given a far larger clone one base away. V usage is TRBV7-9 and J usage is TRBJ2-3; D not certain. Germline CDR1 is SEHNR and CDR2 is FQNEAQ (reference sequence). With 2 bases removed from V and 5 bases from J, the gap between germline ends came to 5 bases. The CDR3 length is 12 residues. CDR3 in amino acids: CASSLSVDTQYF. CDR3 sequence (DNA): TGTGCCAGCAGCTTAAGCGTAGATACGCAGTATTTT.

This clonotype turned up a few times. The rearrangement joins TRBV28 to TRBJ2-1; TRBD1 agrees at 12 bases. Germline V CDR1 and CDR2: MDHEN, SYDVKM. V was clipped by 10 bases and J by 8 bases; unmatched bases: 9. This CDR3 contains 14 residues. CDR3 nucleotide sequence: TGTGCCACCGTCCGTGGGACAGGGGGCGATGAGCAGTTCTTC. It translates to CATVRGTGGDEQFF.

The genes are TRBV3-1 and TRBJ2-1; D might be TRBD2 (5 bases). Looked up from germline, CDR1 is LGHDT and CDR2 is YNNKEL (reference sequence). This CDR3 is built from 13 residues. V shed 4 bases and J shed 4 bases, with 8 bases lying between them. The CDR3 loop reads CASSPDFYNEQFF. In DNA, the CDR3 is TGTGCCAGCAGCCCGGACTTTTACAATGAGCAGTTCTTC.

This clonotype has just a few counts. V usage is TRBV6-2 or TRBV6-3 and J usage is TRBJ2-3, with D unclear. The CDR3 extends over 13 amino acids. Germline lookup yields CDR1 MNHEY and CDR2 SVGEGT. Trimming cost V 0 bases and J 6 bases, with 7 bases left between them. CDR3 nucleotide sequence: TGTGCCAGCAGTTACTCGATCCGGGATACGCAGTATTTT. This gives the protein CASSYSIRDTQYF.

V usage is TRBV5-1 and J usage is TRBJ2-3; 10 bases align to TRBD2. The germline gives CDR1 SGHRS, CDR2 YFSETQ. The V gene end was trimmed by 0 bases and the J gene end by 5 bases; junction bases not matched to a gene: 6. The CDR3 extends over 16 amino acids. The CDR3 bases are TGCGCCAGCAGCTTGGGCCCTAGCGGGGGTCAAGATACGCAGTATTTT. Its protein product is CASSLGPSGGQDTQYF.

This chain joins TRBV7-2 and TRBJ1-6, with D hard to call. The germline CDR1 and CDR2 sequences are SGHTA and FQGNSA. The CDR3 is 14 amino acids. V lost 2 bases, J lost 2 bases, and 4 bases lay in between. DNA of the CDR3: TGTGCCAGCAGCTTACAGCCCTATAATTCACCCCTCCACTTT. Translating gives CASSLQPYNSPLHF.

The J gene is TRBJ2-3, the V gene TRBV18; 10 bases align to TRBD2. The V gene end was trimmed by 3 bases and the J gene end by 0 bases; junction bases not matched to a gene: 6. The CDR3 is 17 residues long. Per germline, CDR1 KGHSH and CDR2 LQKENI. DNA of the CDR3: TGTGCCAGCTCACCCCTTTCTAGCGGGGGCAGCACAGATACGCAGTATTTT. This translates into CASSPLSSGGSTDTQYF.

The rearrangement uses TRBV7-2 and TRBJ1-1, with a possible D match to TRBD1 (5 bases). This CDR3 comprises 15 residues. V lost 3 bases and J 1 base, leaving 12 bases between the germline ends. Germline CDR1 reads SGHTA; CDR2 reads FQGNSA. The CDR3 DNA reads TGTGCCAGCAGCTTTGATTCGACAGCGAACACTGAAGCTTTCTTT. Its protein is CASSFDSTANTEAFF.

V gene TRBV9 combines with J gene TRBJ2-7; D uncertain. Matching the DNA end better, TRBJ2-5 makes the J call doubtful. There are 13 residues in the CDR3. The germline gives CDR1 SGDLS, CDR2 YYNGEE. The CDR3 sequence is CASSGAASETQYF. In DNA, the CDR3 is TGTGCCAGCAGCGGAGCAGCTTCGGAGACCCAGTACTTC.